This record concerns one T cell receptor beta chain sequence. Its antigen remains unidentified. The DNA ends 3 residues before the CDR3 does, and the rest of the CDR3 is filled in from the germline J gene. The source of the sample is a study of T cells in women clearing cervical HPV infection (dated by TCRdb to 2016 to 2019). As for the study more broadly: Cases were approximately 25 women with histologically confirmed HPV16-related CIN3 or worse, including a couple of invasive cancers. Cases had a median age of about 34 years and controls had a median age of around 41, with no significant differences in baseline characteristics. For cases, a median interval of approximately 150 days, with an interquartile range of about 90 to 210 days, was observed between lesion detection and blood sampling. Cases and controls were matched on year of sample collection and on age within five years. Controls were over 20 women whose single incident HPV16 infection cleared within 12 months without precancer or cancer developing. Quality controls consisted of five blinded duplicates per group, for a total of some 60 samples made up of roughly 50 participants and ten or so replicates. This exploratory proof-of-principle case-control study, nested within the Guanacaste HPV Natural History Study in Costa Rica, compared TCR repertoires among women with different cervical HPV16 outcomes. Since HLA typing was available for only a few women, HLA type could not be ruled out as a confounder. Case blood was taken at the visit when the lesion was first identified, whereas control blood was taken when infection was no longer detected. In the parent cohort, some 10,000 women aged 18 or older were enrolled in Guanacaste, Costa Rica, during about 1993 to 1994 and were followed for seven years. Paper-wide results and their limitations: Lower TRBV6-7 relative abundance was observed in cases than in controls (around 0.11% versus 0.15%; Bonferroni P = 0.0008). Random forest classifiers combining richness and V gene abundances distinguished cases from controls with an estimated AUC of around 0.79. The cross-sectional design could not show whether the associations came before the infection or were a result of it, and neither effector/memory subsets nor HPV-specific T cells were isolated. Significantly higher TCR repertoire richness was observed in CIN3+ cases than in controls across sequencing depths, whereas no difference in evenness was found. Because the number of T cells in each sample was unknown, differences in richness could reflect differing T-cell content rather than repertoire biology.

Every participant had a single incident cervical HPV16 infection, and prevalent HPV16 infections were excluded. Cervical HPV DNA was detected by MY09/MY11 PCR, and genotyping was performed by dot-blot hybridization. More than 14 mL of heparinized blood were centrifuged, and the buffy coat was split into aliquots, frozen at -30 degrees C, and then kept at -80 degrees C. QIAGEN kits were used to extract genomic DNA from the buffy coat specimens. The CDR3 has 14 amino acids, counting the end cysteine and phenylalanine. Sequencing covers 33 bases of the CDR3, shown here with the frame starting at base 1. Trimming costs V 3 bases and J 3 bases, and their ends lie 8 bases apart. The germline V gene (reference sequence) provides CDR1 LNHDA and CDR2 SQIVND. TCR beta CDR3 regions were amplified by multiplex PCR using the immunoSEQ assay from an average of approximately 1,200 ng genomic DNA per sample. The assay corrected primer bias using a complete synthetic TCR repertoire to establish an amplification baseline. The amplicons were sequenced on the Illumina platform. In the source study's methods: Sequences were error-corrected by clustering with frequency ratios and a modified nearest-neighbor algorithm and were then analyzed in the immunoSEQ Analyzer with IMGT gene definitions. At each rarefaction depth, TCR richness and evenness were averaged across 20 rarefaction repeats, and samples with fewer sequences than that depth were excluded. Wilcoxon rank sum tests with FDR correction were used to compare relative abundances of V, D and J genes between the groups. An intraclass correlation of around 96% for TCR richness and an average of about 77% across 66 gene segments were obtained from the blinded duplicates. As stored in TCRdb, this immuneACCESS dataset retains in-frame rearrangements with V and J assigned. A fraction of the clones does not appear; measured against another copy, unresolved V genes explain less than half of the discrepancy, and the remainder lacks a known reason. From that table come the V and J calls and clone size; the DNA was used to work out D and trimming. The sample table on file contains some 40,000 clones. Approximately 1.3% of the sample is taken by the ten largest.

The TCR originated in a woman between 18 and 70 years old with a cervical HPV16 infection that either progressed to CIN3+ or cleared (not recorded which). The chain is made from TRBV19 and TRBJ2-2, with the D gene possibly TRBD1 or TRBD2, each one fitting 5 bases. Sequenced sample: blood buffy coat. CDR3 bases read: TGTGCCAGTAGTATTAGAGGGGACACCGGGGAG. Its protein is CASSIRGDTGE. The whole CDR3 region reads CASSIRGDTGELFF.